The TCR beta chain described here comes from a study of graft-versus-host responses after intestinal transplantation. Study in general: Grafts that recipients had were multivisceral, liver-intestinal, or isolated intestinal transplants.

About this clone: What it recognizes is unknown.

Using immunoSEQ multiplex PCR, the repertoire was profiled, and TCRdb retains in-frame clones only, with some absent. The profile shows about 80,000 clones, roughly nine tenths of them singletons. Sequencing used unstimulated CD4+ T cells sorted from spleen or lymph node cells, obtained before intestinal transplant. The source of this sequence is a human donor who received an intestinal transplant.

CDR3 sequence: CASSILQFALHREIRQETQYF. In nucleotides, the CDR3 is TGTGCCAGTAGTATCCTACAGTTCGCTTTGCACCGAGAAATAAGACAAGAGACCCAGTACTTC. The chain employs TRBV19 and TRBJ2-5; no clear D gene. Per germline, CDR1 LNHDA and CDR2 SQIVND (reference sequence). The germline V and J ends were trimmed by 3 bases and 2 bases, with 31 bases remaining between them. The CDR3 extends over 21 amino acids.